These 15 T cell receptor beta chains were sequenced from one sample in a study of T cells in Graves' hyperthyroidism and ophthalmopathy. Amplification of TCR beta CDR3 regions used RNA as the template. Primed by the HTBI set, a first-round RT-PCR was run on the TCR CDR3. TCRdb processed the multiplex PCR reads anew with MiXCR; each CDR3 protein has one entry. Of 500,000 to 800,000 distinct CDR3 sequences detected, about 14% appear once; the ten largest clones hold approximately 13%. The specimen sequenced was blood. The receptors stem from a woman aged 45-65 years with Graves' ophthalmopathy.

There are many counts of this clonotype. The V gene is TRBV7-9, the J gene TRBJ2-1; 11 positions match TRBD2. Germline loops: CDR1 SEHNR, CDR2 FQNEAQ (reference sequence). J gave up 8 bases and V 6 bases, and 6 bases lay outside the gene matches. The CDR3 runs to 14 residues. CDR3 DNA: TGTGCCAGCAGTACGGTAGCGGGAGGGCATGAGCAGTTCTTC. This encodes CASSTVAGGHEQFF.

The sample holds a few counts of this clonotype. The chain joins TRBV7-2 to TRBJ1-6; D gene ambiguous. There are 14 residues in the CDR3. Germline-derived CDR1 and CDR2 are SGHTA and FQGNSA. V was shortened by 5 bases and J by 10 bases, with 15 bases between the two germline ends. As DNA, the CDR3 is TGTGCCAGCAGCCAGGAGGTGTTCGGGTCACCCCTCCACTTT. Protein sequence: CASSQEVFGSPLHF.

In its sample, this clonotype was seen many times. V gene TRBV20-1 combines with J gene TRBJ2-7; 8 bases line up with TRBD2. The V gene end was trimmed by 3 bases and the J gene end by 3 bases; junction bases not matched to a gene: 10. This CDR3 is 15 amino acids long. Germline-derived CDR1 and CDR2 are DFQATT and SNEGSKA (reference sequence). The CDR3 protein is CSASGRASNNYEQYF. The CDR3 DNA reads TGCAGTGCTAGCGGGAGGGCCTCGAACAACTACGAGCAGTACTTC.

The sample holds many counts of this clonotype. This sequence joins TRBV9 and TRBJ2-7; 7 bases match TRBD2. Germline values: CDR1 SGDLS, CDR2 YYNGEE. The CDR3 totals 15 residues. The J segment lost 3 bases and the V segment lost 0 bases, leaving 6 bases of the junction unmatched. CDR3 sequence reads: CASSVGSGEIYEQYF. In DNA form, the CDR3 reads TGTGCCAGCAGCGTAGGAAGCGGGGAAATCTACGAGCAGTACTTC.

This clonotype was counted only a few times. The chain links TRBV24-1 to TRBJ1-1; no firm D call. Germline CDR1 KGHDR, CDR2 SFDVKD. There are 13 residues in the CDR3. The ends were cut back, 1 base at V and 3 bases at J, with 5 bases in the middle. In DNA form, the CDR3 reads TGTGCCACCAGTGATTTCGGTGACACTGAAGCTTTCTTT. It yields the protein CATSDFGDTEAFF.

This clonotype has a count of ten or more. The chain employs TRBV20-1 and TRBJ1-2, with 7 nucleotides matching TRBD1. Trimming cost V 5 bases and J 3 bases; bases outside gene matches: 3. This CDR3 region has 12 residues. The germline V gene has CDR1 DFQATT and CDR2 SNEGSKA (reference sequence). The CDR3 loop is CSARDRHYGYTF. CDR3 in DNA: TGCAGTGCTCGGGACAGACACTATGGCTACACCTTC.

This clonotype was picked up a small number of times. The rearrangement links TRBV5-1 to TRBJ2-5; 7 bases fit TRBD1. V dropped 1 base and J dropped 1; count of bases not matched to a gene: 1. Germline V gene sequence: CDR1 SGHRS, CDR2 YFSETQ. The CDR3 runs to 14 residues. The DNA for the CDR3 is TGCGCCAGCAGCTTGAAGGGGGCCCAAGAGACCCAGTACTTC. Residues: CASSLKGAQETQYF.

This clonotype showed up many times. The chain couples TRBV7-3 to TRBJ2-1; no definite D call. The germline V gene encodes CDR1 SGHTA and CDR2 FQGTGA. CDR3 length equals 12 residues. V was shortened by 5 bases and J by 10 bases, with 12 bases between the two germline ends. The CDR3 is CASSQDSREQFF. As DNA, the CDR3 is TGTGCCAGCAGCCAGGATTCTCGGGAGCAGTTCTTC.

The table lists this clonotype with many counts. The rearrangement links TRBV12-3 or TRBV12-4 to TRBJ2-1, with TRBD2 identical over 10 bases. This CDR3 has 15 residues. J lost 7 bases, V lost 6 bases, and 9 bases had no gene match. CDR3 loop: CASSPSGLAWNEQFF. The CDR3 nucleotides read TGTGCCAGCAGCCCGTCGGGACTAGCGTGGAATGAGCAGTTCTTC.

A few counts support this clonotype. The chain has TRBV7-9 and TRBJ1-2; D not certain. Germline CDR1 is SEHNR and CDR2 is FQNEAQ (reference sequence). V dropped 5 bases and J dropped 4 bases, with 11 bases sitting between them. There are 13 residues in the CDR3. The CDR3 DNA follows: TGTGCCAGCAGCCCCCCGACCTCCTATGGCTACACCTTC. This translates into CASSPPTSYGYTF.

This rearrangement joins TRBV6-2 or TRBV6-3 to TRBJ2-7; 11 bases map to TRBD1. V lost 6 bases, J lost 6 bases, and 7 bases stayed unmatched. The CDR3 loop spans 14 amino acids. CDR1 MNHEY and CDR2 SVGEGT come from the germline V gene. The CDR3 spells CASRGQGARGEQYF. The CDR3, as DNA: TGTGCCAGCAGAGGACAGGGGGCGCGGGGCGAGCAGTACTTC.

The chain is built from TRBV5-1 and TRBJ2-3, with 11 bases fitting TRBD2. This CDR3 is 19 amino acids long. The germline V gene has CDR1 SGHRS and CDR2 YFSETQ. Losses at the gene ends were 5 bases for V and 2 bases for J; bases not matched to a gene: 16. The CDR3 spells CASRQTSGTFRVLTDTQYF. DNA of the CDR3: TGCGCCAGCAGACAGACTAGCGGGACCTTTCGGGTACTCACAGATACGCAGTATTTT.

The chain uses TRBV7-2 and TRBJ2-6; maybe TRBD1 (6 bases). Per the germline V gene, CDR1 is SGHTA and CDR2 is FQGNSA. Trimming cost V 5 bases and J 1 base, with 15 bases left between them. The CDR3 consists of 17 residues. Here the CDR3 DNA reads TGTGCCAGCAGCCTAGACAGGCCAGCTTCTGGGGCCAACGTCCTGACTTTC. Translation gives CASSLDRPASGANVLTF.

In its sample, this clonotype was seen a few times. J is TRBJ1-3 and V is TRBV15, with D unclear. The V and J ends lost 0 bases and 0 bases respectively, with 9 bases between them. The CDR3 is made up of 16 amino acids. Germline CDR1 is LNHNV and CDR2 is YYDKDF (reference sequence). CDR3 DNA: TGTGCCACCAGCAGAGATTTGGGCAGCTCTGGAAACACCATATATTTT. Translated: CATSRDLGSSGNTIYF.

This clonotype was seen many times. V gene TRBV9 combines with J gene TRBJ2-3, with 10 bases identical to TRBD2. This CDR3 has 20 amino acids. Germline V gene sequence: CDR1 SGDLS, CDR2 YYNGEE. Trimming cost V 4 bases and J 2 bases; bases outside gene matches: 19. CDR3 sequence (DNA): TGTGCCAGCAGCCCCCGGTCGAGCGGGAGGGCCCGAGGAAACACAGATACGCAGTATTTT. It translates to CASSPRSSGRARGNTDTQYF.